These T cell receptor beta chains were read from a single sample in a study of blood T cell repertoires in COVID-19. The data were produced by immunoSEQ multiplex PCR, yet TCRdb's version contains in-frame clones alone and is incomplete. The sample includes around 15,000 clones, roughly 85% of them seen just once. The sequencing sample was made of peripheral blood. These receptors were obtained from a man aged 40-50 years with active or convalescent COVID-19. CDR3s include the opening cysteine and the closing phenylalanine or tryptophan. D genes are given only for firm matches. Clone size is stated in some rows and not others, as once, few, many or a class when expanded.

J: TRBJ1-5; V: TRBV19; D: -; size: -; CDR3: CASDDGGDQPQHF; DNA: TGTGCCAGTGATGACGGCGGGGATCAGCCCCAGCATTTT
J: TRBJ2-1; V: TRBV29-1; D: -; size: -; CDR3: CSVGGQEQFF; DNA: TGCAGCGTCGGGGGACAGGAGCAGTTCTTC
J: TRBJ2-7; V: TRBV6-2/TRBV6-3; D: TRBD1; size: -; CDR3: CASSYWTGPYEQYF; DNA: TGTGCCAGCAGTTACTGGACAGGGCCCTACGAGCAGTACTTC
J: TRBJ1-1; V: TRBV9; D: -; size: -; CDR3: CASSESGAANTEAFF; DNA: TGTGCCAGCAGCGAGAGTGGGGCCGCGAACACTGAAGCTTTCTTT
J: TRBJ1-2; V: TRBV24-1; D: -; size: few; CDR3: CATSDTTLRGGTNYGYTF; DNA: TGTGCCACCAGTGATACGACCCTACGGGGGGGGACTAACTATGGCTACACCTTC
J: TRBJ2-1; V: TRBV20-1; D: -; size: -; CDR3: CSASSESSYNEQFF; DNA: TGCAGTGCTAGTTCGGAGAGCTCCTACAATGAGCAGTTCTTC
J: TRBJ1-6; V: TRBV6-5; D: -; size: -; CDR3: CASSYEIRGSPLHF; DNA: TGTGCCAGCAGTTACGAGATCCGGGGTTCACCCCTCCACTTT
J: TRBJ2-7; V: TRBV28; D: -; size: -; CDR3: CASSVGGPYEQYF; DNA: TGTGCCAGCAGCGTGGGGGGGCCCTACGAGCAGTACTTC
J: TRBJ1-6; V: TRBV3-1/TRBV3-2; D: -; size: -; CDR3: CASSQRTVFNSPLHF; DNA: TGTGCCAGCAGCCAACGGACAGTCTTTAATTCACCCCTCCACTTT
J: TRBJ1-2; V: TRBV19; D: -; size: -; CDR3: CASSVGSSNYGYTF; DNA: TGTGCCAGTAGTGTAGGTTCCAGTAACTATGGCTACACCTTC
J: TRBJ2-3; V: TRBV7-2; D: TRBD1; size: -; CDR3: CASSLGLGQFSTDTQYF; DNA: TGTGCCAGCAGCCTAGGGCTGGGACAGTTTAGCACAGATACGCAGTATTTT
J: TRBJ2-2; V: TRBV28; D: -; size: -; CDR3: CARSRTLGQANTGELFF; DNA: TGTGCCAGATCACGAACACTGGGACAAGCGAACACCGGGGAGCTGTTTTTT
J: TRBJ2-7; V: TRBV7-9; D: TRBD2; size: once; CDR3: CASSLAWGGSNEQYF; DNA: TGTGCCAGCAGCTTAGCGTGGGGAGGGTCCAACGAGCAGTACTTC
J: TRBJ2-2; V: TRBV4-3; D: TRBD1; size: -; CDR3: CASSQDGTGGSGELFF; DNA: TGCGCCAGCAGCCAAGATGGGACAGGGGGTTCCGGGGAGCTGTTTTTT
J: TRBJ1-2; V: TRBV2; D: -; size: -; CDR3: CASSESSSHRIPTRGNYGYTF; DNA: TGTGCCAGCAGTGAATCCTCCTCCCACAGGATTCCCACGCGTGGTAACTATGGCTACACCTTC
J: TRBJ2-7; V: TRBV12-3/TRBV12-4; D: -; size: -; CDR3: CASSLGREQYF; DNA: TGTGCCAGCAGTTTGGGGCGCGAGCAGTACTTC
J: TRBJ1-5; V: TRBV19; D: TRBD1; size: -; CDR3: CASSIARQGARGPQHF; DNA: TGTGCCAGTAGTATAGCGCGACAGGGGGCTCGAGGGCCCCAGCATTTT
J: TRBJ2-2; V: TRBV18; D: TRBD2; size: -; CDR3: CASSPPSGDTGELFF; DNA: TGTGCCAGCTCACCACCTAGCGGGGACACCGGGGAGCTGTTTTTT
J: TRBJ2-7; V: TRBV12-3/TRBV12-4; D: TRBD2; size: -; CDR3: CASSQLAGDEQYF; DNA: TGTGCCAGCAGTCAACTAGCGGGGGACGAGCAGTACTTC
J: TRBJ2-1; V: TRBV5-5; D: -; size: -; CDR3: CASSWQNNEQFF; DNA: TGTGCCAGCAGCTGGCAGAACAATGAGCAGTTCTTC
J: TRBJ2-7; V: TRBV11-2; D: -; size: -; CDR3: CASSLPQGSKYYEQYF; DNA: TGTGCCAGCAGCTTACCACAGGGAAGCAAGTACTACGAGCAGTACTTC
J: TRBJ1-4; V: TRBV18; D: TRBD1; size: once; CDR3: CASSPGQATNEKLFF; DNA: TGTGCCAGCTCACCTGGACAGGCAACTAATGAAAAACTGTTTTTT
J: TRBJ2-7; V: TRBV10-3; D: -; size: few; CDR3: CAISESGREGGYEQYF; DNA: TGTGCCATCAGTGAGTCGGGGAGGGAAGGGGGCTACGAGCAGTACTTC
J: TRBJ2-3; V: TRBV4-3; D: -; size: -; CDR3: CASSQRGLQNSSTDTQYF; DNA: TGCGCCAGCAGCCAGCGGGGGCTCCAGAATTCTAGCACAGATACGCAGTATTTT
J: TRBJ2-3; V: TRBV3-1/TRBV3-2; D: TRBD2; size: -; CDR3: CASTSGTDTQYF; DNA: TGTGCCAGCACTAGCGGGACGGATACGCAGTATTTT
J: TRBJ1-4; V: TRBV6-2/TRBV6-3; D: -; size: -; CDR3: CASSPRGTYGDNEKLFF; DNA: TGTGCCAGCAGCCCACGCGGGACCTACGGGGATAATGAAAAACTGTTTTTT
J: TRBJ2-1; V: TRBV7-6; D: TRBD2; size: -; CDR3: CASSLSGGALNEQFF; DNA: TGTGCCAGCAGCTTGAGCGGGGGGGCCCTCAATGAGCAGTTCTTC
J: TRBJ1-1; V: TRBV10-3; D: -; size: -; CDR3: CAISGGRAQFTEAFF; DNA: TGTGCCATCAGTGGCGGGAGGGCCCAGTTTACTGAAGCTTTCTTT
J: TRBJ2-7; V: TRBV6-2/TRBV6-3; D: -; size: few; CDR3: CASSRTGDSSYEQYF; DNA: TGTGCCAGCAGCCGTACTGGGGACTCGTCCTACGAGCAGTACTTC
J: TRBJ1-2; V: TRBV29-1; D: -; size: -; CDR3: CSAKGVLLGYGYTF; DNA: TGCAGCGCAAAGGGGGTCCTCCTTGGCTATGGCTACACCTTC
J: TRBJ1-6; V: TRBV6-5; D: TRBD1; size: -; CDR3: CASSYSTGVEDSPLHF; DNA: TGTGCCAGCAGTTACTCCACAGGGGTCGAGGATTCACCCCTCCACTTT